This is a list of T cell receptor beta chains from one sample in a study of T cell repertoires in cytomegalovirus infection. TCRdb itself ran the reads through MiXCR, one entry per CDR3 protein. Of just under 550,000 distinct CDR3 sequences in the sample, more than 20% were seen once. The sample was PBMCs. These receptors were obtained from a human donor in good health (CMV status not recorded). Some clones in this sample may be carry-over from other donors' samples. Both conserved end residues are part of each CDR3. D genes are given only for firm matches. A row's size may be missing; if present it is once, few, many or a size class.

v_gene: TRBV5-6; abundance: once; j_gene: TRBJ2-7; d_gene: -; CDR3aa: CASSRPTYEQYF; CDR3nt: TGTGCCAGCAGCCGACCAACTTACGAGCAGTACTTC
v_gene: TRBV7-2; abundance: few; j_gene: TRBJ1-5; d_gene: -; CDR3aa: CASSLNVPGSNQPQHF; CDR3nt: TGTGCCAGCAGCTTAAACGTTCCAGGGTCCAATCAGCCCCAGCATTTT
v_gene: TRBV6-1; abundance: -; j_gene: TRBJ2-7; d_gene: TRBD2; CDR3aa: CASSETRTSGQTYEQYF; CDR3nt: TGTGCCAGCAGTGAAACCCGGACTAGCGGCCAGACCTACGAGCAGTACTTC
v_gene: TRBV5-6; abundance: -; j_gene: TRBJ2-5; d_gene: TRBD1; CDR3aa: CASSTGGRGTQYF; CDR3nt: TGTGCCAGCAGCACAGGGGGCCGGGGGACCCAGTACTTC
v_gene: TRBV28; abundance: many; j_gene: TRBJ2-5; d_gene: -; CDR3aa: CASSLGPGQGETQYF; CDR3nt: TGTGCCAGCAGTTTAGGCCCGGGGCAGGGAGAGACCCAGTACTTC
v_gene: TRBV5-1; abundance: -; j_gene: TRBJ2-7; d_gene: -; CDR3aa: CASSEKVSASYEQYF; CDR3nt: TGCGCCAGCAGCGAGAAGGTGTCAGCTTCCTACGAGCAGTACTTC
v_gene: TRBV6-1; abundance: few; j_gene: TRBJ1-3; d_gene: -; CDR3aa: CASRVQAGNTIYF; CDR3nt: TGTGCCAGCAGGGTACAGGCTGGAAACACCATATATTTT
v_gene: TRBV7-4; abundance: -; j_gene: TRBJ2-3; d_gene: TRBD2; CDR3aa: CASSGLAVTDTQYF; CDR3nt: TGTGCCAGCAGTGGGCTAGCGGTGACAGATACGCAGTATTTT
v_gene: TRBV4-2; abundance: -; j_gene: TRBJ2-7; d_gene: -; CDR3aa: CASSQDPIRRVSSYEQYF; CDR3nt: TGTGCCAGCAGCCAAGACCCCATTCGGCGGGTAAGCTCCTACGAGCAGTACTTC
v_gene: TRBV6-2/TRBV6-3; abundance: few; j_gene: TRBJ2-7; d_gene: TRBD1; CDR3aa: CASSPETGVRFYEQYF; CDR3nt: TGTGCCAGCAGTCCCGAGACAGGGGTTCGGTTCTACGAGCAGTACTTC
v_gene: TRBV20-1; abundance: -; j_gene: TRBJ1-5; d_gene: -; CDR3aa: CSARGGVGPHYSNQPQHF; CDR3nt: TGCAGTGCTAGAGGAGGGGTAGGGCCCCATTATAGCAATCAGCCCCAGCATTTT
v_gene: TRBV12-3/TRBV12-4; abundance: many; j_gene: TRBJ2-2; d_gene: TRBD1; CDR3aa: CASGGTGRSGELFF; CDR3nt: TGTGCCAGCGGGGGGACAGGGAGGTCGGGGGAGCTGTTTTTT
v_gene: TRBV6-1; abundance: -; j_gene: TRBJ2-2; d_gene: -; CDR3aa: CASKNHWGNTGELFF; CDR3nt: TGTGCCAGCAAAAATCACTGGGGGAACACCGGGGAGCTGTTTTTT
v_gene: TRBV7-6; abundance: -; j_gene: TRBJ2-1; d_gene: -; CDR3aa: CVVREIRNEQFF; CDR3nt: TGTGTCGTACGGGAGATTAGGAATGAGCAGTTCTTC
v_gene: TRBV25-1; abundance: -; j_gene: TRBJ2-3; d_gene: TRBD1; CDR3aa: CASRDPGGDTQYF; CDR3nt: TGTGCCAGCAGGGACCCAGGGGGAGATACGCAGTATTTT
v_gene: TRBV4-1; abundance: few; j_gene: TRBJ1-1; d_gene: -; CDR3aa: CASSQPTGRNTEAFF; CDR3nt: TGCGCCAGCAGCCAACCTACAGGGAGGAACACTGAAGCTTTCTTT
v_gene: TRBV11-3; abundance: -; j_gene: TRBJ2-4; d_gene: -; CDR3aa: CASSLKSGGGNIQYF; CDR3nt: TGTGCCAGCAGCTTAAAGTCCGGGGGAGGAAACATTCAGTACTTC
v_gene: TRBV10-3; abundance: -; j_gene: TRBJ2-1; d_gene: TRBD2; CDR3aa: CAISKTGTSGRHIRDNEQFF; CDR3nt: TGTGCCATATCCAAGACCGGGACTAGCGGGAGACACATCCGGGACAATGAGCAGTTCTTC
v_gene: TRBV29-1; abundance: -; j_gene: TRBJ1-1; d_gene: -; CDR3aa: CSVGTQVEAFF; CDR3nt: TGCAGCGTGGGGACACAGGTTGAAGCTTTCTTT
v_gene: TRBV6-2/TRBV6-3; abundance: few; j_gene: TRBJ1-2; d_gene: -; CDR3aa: CASSTILGGGDYGYTF; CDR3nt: TGTGCCAGCAGTACCATCTTAGGAGGCGGCGACTATGGCTACACCTTC
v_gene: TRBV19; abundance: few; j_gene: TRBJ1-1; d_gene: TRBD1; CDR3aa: CASTIGAGGGTEAFF; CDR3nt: TGTGCCAGTACCATTGGGGCAGGGGGAGGCACTGAAGCTTTCTTT
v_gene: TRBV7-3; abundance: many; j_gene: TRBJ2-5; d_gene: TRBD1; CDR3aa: CASSLNDRGAQQETQYF; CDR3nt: TGTGCCAGCAGCTTAAACGACAGGGGAGCCCAACAAGAGACCCAGTACTTC
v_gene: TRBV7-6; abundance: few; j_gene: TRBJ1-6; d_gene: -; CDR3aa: CASSRGDTPLHF; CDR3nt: TGTGCCAGCAGCCGTGGGGATACACCCCTCCACTTT
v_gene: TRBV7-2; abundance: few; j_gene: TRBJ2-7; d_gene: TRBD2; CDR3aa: CASSTRTSGRSYEQYF; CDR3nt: TGTGCCAGCAGCACCAGGACTAGCGGGAGGTCCTACGAGCAGTACTTC
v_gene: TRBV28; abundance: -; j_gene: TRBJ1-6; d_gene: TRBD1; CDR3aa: CASSPSPGQGLNNSPLHF; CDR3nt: TGTGCCAGCAGTCCCTCCCCGGGACAGGGGTTAAATAATTCACCCCTCCACTTT
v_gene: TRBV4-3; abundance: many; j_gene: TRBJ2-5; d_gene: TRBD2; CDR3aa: CASSQGLAGETQYF; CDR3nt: TGTGCCAGCAGCCAAGGACTAGCGGGGGAGACCCAGTACTTC
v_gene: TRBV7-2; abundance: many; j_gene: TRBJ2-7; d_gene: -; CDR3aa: CASSPSVAKAYEQYF; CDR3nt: TGTGCCAGCAGCCCCTCCGTGGCGAAAGCCTACGAGCAGTACTTC
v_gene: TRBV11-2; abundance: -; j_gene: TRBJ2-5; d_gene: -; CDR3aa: CASSSDVVQETQYF; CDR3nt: TGTGCCAGCAGCTCGGACGTGGTTCAAGAGACCCAGTACTTC
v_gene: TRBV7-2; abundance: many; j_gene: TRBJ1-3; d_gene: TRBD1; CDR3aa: CASSWDRGLNTIYF; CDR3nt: TGTGCCAGCAGCTGGGACAGGGGGCTAAACACCATATATTTT
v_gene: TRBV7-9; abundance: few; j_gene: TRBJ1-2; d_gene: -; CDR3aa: CASSLPQGLGGYTF; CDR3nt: TGTGCCAGCAGCCTCCCACAGGGCCTGGGGGGCTACACCTTC
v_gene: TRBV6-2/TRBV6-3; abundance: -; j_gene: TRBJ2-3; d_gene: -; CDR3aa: CASSYIPWHTQYF; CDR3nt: TGTGCCAGCAGTTACATTCCTTGGCATACGCAGTATTTT
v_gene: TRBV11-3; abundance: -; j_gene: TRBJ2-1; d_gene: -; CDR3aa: CASSLRLRYNEQFF; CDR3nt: TGTGCCAGCAGCCTCCGACTAAGATACAATGAGCAGTTCTTC
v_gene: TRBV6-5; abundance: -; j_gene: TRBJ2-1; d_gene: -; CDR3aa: CASSRLTTYNEQFF; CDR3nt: TGTGCCAGCAGTCGATTGACAACTTACAATGAGCAGTTCTTC
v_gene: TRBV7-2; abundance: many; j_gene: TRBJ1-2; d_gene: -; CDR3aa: CASSLARERFGYTF; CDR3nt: TGTGCCAGCAGCTTAGCCAGGGAGAGATTTGGCTACACCTTC
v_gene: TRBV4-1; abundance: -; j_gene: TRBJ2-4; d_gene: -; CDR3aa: CASSADQYTKNIQYF; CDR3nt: TGCGCCAGCAGCGCGGACCAGTATACCAAAAACATTCAGTACTTC
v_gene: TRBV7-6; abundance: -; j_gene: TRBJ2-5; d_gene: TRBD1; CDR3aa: CASRPSGTGVAAQYF; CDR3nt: TGTGCCAGCAGGCCCTCCGGGACAGGGGTCGCGGCCCAGTACTTC
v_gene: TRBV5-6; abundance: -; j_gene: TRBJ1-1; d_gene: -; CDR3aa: CASRPWGMRTEAFF; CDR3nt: TGTGCCAGCAGGCCGTGGGGGATGAGGACTGAAGCTTTCTTT
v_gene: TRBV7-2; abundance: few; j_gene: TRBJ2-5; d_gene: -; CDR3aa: CASSLGPTASETQYF; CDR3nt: TGTGCCAGCAGCTTAGGGCCGACAGCCAGTGAGACCCAGTACTTC
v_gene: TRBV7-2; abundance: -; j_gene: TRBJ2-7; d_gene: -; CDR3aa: CASSPYRETEQYF; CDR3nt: TGTGCCAGCAGCCCGTACAGGGAGACCGAGCAGTACTTC
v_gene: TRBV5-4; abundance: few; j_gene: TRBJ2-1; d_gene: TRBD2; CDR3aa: CASSWTSGPNNEQFF; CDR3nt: TGTGCCAGCAGCTGGACTAGCGGGCCAAACAATGAGCAGTTCTTC
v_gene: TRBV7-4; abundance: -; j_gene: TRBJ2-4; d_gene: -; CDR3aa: CASSLMGFGEAKNIQYF; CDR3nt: TGTGCCAGCAGCTTAATGGGTTTTGGGGAAGCCAAAAACATTCAGTACTTC
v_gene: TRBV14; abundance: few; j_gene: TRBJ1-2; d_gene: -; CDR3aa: CASSQEHTYGYTF; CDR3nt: TGTGCCAGCAGCCAAGAACACACCTATGGCTACACCTTC
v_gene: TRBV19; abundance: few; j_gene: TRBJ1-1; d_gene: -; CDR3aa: CASSTQGPNTEAFF; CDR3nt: TGTGCCAGTAGTACTCAGGGGCCGAACACTGAAGCTTTCTTT
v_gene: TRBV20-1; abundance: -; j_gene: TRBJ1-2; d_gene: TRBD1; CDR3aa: CSARDHGTANGYTF; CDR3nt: TGCAGTGCTAGAGACCACGGGACAGCGAATGGCTACACCTTC
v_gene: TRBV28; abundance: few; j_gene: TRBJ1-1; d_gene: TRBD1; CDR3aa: CASSLSGQPSAFF; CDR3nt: TGTGCCAGCAGTTTATCGGGACAGCCCTCAGCTTTCTTT
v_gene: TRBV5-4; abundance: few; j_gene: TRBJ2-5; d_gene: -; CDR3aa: CASSLLRTQETQYF; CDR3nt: TGTGCCAGCAGCTTGCTACGGACCCAAGAGACCCAGTACTTC